Presented here are 29 T cell receptor beta chains from one specimen sequenced in a study of cytomegalovirus exposure and HLA in healthy donors. Primers for the PCR totalled 60 Vbeta and 13 Jbeta. Using immunoSEQ multiplex PCR, the repertoire was profiled, and TCRdb retains in-frame clones only, with some absent. Among 130,000 to 150,000 clones listed, approximately 74% were seen once. Specimen: PBMCs. The receptors were sampled from a man younger than 35 in good health and CMV-seropositive.

The rearrangement uses TRBV10-3 and TRBJ1-5; D perhaps matches TRBD1 (5 bases). Germline CDR1 is ENHRY and CDR2 is SYGVKD. CDR3 length equals 14 residues. Trimming cost V 3 bases and J 5 bases, with 11 bases left between them. The CDR3 loop reads CAISDGGPHQPQHF. The CDR3 DNA is TGTGCCATCAGTGACGGGGGTCCCCATCAGCCCCAGCATTTT.

The rearrangement links TRBV5-1 to TRBJ1-1; D call uncertain. The germline V gene has CDR1 SGHRS and CDR2 YFSETQ. Trimming took 4 bases from V and 1 from J, leaving 14 bases between them. The CDR3 spans 15 residues. This CDR3 is CASSREGRRNTEAFF. DNA of the CDR3: TGCGCCAGCAGCCGGGAGGGCCGACGGAACACTGAAGCTTTCTTT.

The CDR3 reads CASSDSAAEGPYGYTF. The CDR3 DNA follows: TGTGCCAGCAGTGATTCGGCAGCTGAGGGCCCTTATGGCTACACCTTC. The genes are TRBV2 and TRBJ1-2; D uncertain. The CDR3 is made up of 16 amino acids. Trimming took off 3 bases at V and 5 bases at J, with 19 bases between the two ends. Germline CDR1 reads SNHLY; CDR2 reads FYNNEI.

A word on this clone: No conserved phenylalanine or tryptophan ends this CDR3, so it is likely a read error. The chain links TRBV28 to TRBJ1-1, with D maybe TRBD1 (6 bases). The CDR3 totals 12 residues. Looked up from germline, CDR1 is MDHEN and CDR2 is SYDVKM. V dropped 2 bases and J dropped 11 bases, with 12 bases sitting between them. CDR3 sequence reads: CASSLGQIGAFV. The CDR3 nucleotides are TGTGCCAGCAGTTTAGGACAGATCGGGGCTTTCGTT.

V usage is TRBV7-9 and J usage is TRBJ2-7; tentatively, D is TRBD2 (7 bases). The CDR3 consists of 14 residues. CDR1 is SEHNR and CDR2 is FQNEAQ in the germline V gene (reference sequence). Trimming pared 6 bases from V and 8 bases from J, leaving 20 bases between. Here the CDR3 DNA reads TGTGCCAGCAGTCGAGCCGACGGGGGGCGAAAGCAGTACTTC. Translation gives CASSRADGGRKQYF.

This clone came up a few times. This chain joins TRBV28 and TRBJ2-2; D gene uncertain. The germline CDR1 and CDR2 sequences are MDHEN and SYDVKM. Trimming cost V 5 bases and J 4 bases, with 2 bases left between them. CDR3 size: 11 residues. As DNA, the CDR3 is TGTGCCAGCAGTCGCACCGGGGAGCTGTTTTTT. This encodes CASSRTGELFF.

The rearrangement joins TRBV27 to TRBJ2-3; D is ambiguous. Trimming pared 3 bases from V and 4 bases from J, leaving 8 bases between. The CDR3 runs 13 residues. Germline CDR1 is MNHEY and CDR2 is SMNVEV (reference sequence). The CDR3 sequence: CASSLSLSDTQYF. The CDR3 DNA sequence: TGTGCCAGCAGTTTGTCTTTATCAGATACGCAGTATTTT.

The CDR3 DNA sequence: TGTGCCAGCAGTTTTGGGGGGTTTGGCGAGCAGTACTTC. This translates into CASSFGGFGEQYF. The chain uses TRBV27 and TRBJ2-5; the D gene is possibly TRBD2 (6 bases). The DNA end lines up better with TRBJ2-7; the J call may be wrong. The germline V gene has CDR1 MNHEY and CDR2 SMNVEV (reference sequence). This CDR3 is 13 amino acids long.

This clone came up once. V is TRBV4-1 and J is TRBJ2-1, with 9 bases lining up with TRBD2. V lost 1 base and J lost 7; bases outside the gene matches: 5. Germline-derived CDR1 and CDR2 are MGHRA and YSYEKL. The CDR3 covers 15 residues. The CDR3 loop is CASSQGLAAKNEQFF. CDR3 in DNA: TGCGCCAGCAGCCAAGGACTAGCGGCAAAGAATGAGCAGTTCTTC.

This clone was picked up a small number of times. This chain connects TRBV21-1 to TRBJ1-3. TRBV21-1 represents a pseudogene. This CDR3 region has 14 residues. In DNA, the CDR3 is TGTGCCAGCCGGACGGGGTACTCTGGAAACACCATATATTTT. Encoded protein: CASRTGYSGNTIYF.

Points on this clone: Its ends do not fully match the called genes, so a read error is possible. The chain is built from TRBV7-9 and TRBJ1-2; D might be TRBD1 (6 bases). Germline CDR1 SEHNR, CDR2 FQNEAQ (reference sequence). This CDR3 spans 12 amino acids. This CDR3 reads CASSLEGGAYAF. CDR3 nucleotides: TGTGCCAGCAGCTTAGAAGGGGGGGCCTATGCCTTC. Filled out from reference TRBV7-9 and TRBJ1-2, the complete variable domain reads DTGVSQNPRHKITKRGQNVTFRCDPISEHNRLYWYRQTLGQGPEFLTYFQNEAQLEKSRLLSDRFSAERPKGSFSTLEIQRTEQGDSAMYLCASSLEGGAYAFGSGTRLTVV.

The rearrangement uses TRBV10-1 and TRBJ2-1, with 10 bases matching TRBD1. This CDR3 has 13 amino acids. V shed 6 bases, J shed 7 bases, and the junction held 3 bases outside the gene matches. Germline V lookup: CDR1 WNHNN, CDR2 SYGVQD (reference sequence). Here the CDR3 reads CASSRDRGNEQFF. CDR3 coding DNA: TGCGCCAGCAGCCGGGACAGGGGTAATGAGCAGTTCTTC.

This sequence joins TRBV6-5 and TRBJ1-3, with 9 bases matching TRBD1. The germline V gene has CDR1 MNHEY and CDR2 SVGAGI. With 6 bases clipped from V and 2 bases from J, the junction kept 5 bases outside the gene matches. This CDR3 is 15 amino acids long. CDR3: CASSVDRGTGNTIYF. The CDR3 bases are TGTGCCAGCAGCGTGGACAGGGGCACTGGAAACACCATATATTTT.

The chain has TRBV14 and TRBJ2-1; 8 bases are a match to TRBD2. V dropped 5 bases and J dropped 10; count of bases not matched to a gene: 13. CDR1 SGHDN and CDR2 FVKESK come from the germline V gene. The CDR3 sequence is 15 residues long. The CDR3 loop reads CASSYLRGGRNEQFF. CDR3 bases: TGTGCCAGCAGCTATCTCCGGGGGGGGCGGAACGAGCAGTTCTTC.

This clone was detected a few times. The V gene is TRBV5-4, the J gene TRBJ2-3; 9 nucleotides line up with TRBD2. The germline CDR1 and CDR2 sequences are SGHNT and YYREEE (reference sequence). This CDR3 is 16 amino acids long. Losses at the gene ends were 3 bases for V and 2 bases for J; bases not matched to a gene: 7. The CDR3 nucleotides read TGTGCCAGCAGCTCCACTCTAGCGGGGTACACAGATACGCAGTATTTT. This sequence encodes CASSSTLAGYTDTQYF.

This clone occurred a few times. This sequence joins TRBV30 and TRBJ1-1, with 10 bases lining up with TRBD1. Germline V gene lookup returns CDR1 GTSNPN and CDR2 SVGIG (reference sequence). The CDR3 is 13 amino acids. J gave up 5 bases and V 5 bases, and 5 bases lay outside the gene matches. The CDR3 sequence is CAWRDRGDTEAFF. CDR3 DNA sequence: TGTGCCTGGCGGGACAGGGGAGATACTGAAGCTTTCTTT. The full variable domain, completed using reference TRBV30 and TRBJ1-1, is SQTIHQWPATLVQPVGSPLSLECTVEGTSNPNLYWYRQAAGRGLQLLFYSVGIGQISSEVPQNLSASRPQDRQFILSSKKLLLSDSGFYLCAWRDRGDTEAFFGQGTRLTVV.

The V and J genes are TRBV29-1 and TRBJ2-3; 7 bases map to TRBD2. Germline-derived CDR1 and CDR2 are SQVTM and ANQGSEA. There are 14 residues in the CDR3. The trim removed 4 bases at V and 2 bases at J, leaving 6 bases unmatched. CDR3 amino acids: CSVVGAGTTDTQYF. In DNA, the CDR3 is TGCAGCGTTGTAGGAGCGGGGACCACAGATACGCAGTATTTT.

The V and J genes are TRBV4-3 and TRBJ2-1; D perhaps matches TRBD2 (5 bases). V lost 4 bases, J lost 7 bases, and 14 bases lay in between. This CDR3 has 14 residues. CDR1 and CDR2 from the germline V gene are LGHNA and YSLEER. CDR3 amino acids: CASSLPDWMNEQFF. The CDR3 coding sequence is TGCGCCAGCAGCCTGCCGGACTGGATGAATGAGCAGTTCTTC.

This chain joins TRBV28 and TRBJ1-2; 8 positions match TRBD1. V shed 7 bases, J shed 5 bases, and the junction held 12 bases outside the gene matches. The length of the CDR3 is 15 residues. CDR1 is MDHEN and CDR2 is SYDVKM in the germline V gene. CDR3 loop: CASTSTGTGRYGYTF. For the CDR3, the DNA is TGTGCCAGCACCTCAACCGGGACAGGAAGGTATGGCTACACCTTC.

The genes are TRBV28 and TRBJ2-1; 11 bases fit TRBD2. After removal of 6 bases from V and 10 bases from J, the junction contained 11 bases not matched to a gene. The CDR3 runs 15 residues. Germline V gene data show CDR1 as MDHEN and CDR2 as SYDVKM. In nucleotides, the CDR3 is TGTGCCAGCAGGCAGATAGCGGGAGGGCCCCGGGAGCAGTTCTTC. Translation gives CASRQIAGGPREQFF.

This chain uses TRBV6-6 with TRBJ2-7; TRBD1 agrees at 7 bases. Germline V gives CDR1 MNHNY, CDR2 SVGAGI (reference sequence). The V gene end was trimmed by 7 bases and the J gene end by 2 bases; junction bases not matched to a gene: 11. This CDR3 has 15 amino acids. CDR3 DNA sequence: TGTGCCAGCATTAAAATGGGGACAGAGGCCTACGAGCAGTACTTC. It translates to CASIKMGTEAYEQYF.

This chain uses TRBV7-2 with TRBJ2-1, with 8 bases matching TRBD2. Germline V gene sequence: CDR1 SGHTA, CDR2 FQGNSA. V gave up 5 bases and J gave up 9 bases; unmatched junction bases: 6. The CDR3 consists of 13 residues. The CDR3 DNA reads as TGTGCCAGCAGCCTTACTAGCGGCGGTGAGCAGTTCTTC. This gives the protein CASSLTSGGEQFF.

With regard to this clone: An end of the junction does not agree with germline; a read error may underlie this. This sample includes further DNA sequences coding for the same CDR3. The V and J genes are TRBV7-9 and TRBJ2-3, with TRBD2 matching 11 bases. The germline V gene has CDR1 SEHNR and CDR2 FQNEAQ (reference sequence). This CDR3 comprises 16 residues. The CDR3 loop is CASRTFSGRGTDTQYF. In nucleotides, the CDR3 is TGTGCCAGCAGGACGTTTAGCGGGAGGGGTACAGATACGCAGTATTTC.

The chain joins TRBV28 to TRBJ1-6; tentative D call: TRBD1 (6 bases). V was cut by 6 bases and J by 4 bases, with 13 bases left in between. The length of the CDR3 is 15 residues. Looked up from germline, CDR1 is MDHEN and CDR2 is SYDVKM. The DNA of the CDR3 is TGTGCCAGCAGACCGACAGGAGCATATAATTCACCCCTCCACTTT. Amino acids: CASRPTGAYNSPLHF.

This clone was counted between two and nine times. This rearrangement joins TRBV5-4 to TRBJ2-1, with D unresolved. Trimming pared 3 bases from V and 4 bases from J, leaving 5 bases between. The CDR3 covers 12 residues. CDR1 SGHNT and CDR2 YYREEE come from the germline V gene (reference sequence). For the CDR3, the DNA is TGTGCCAGCAGCTACTCTTACAATGAGCAGTTCTTC. It yields the protein CASSYSYNEQFF.

This sequence joins TRBV29-1 and TRBJ2-3; TRBD2 aligns across 7 bases. V dropped 3 bases and J dropped 5; count of bases not matched to a gene: 11. There are 15 residues in the CDR3. Germline CDR1 is SQVTM and CDR2 is ANQGSEA. The CDR3 coding sequence is TGCAGCGTTGAGCGGGGGTGGGGAGGTAGAGATACGCAGTATTTT. Translated: CSVERGWGGRDTQYF.

The CDR3 coding sequence is TGCGCCAGCAGCCTAGGGACAGGGTACAATGAGCAGTTCTTC. Protein: CASSLGTGYNEQFF. The chain has TRBV5-1 and TRBJ2-1; 9 nucleotides match TRBD1. Trimming cost V 4 bases and J 4 bases; bases outside gene matches: 3. Germline values: CDR1 SGHRS, CDR2 YFSETQ. The CDR3 runs to 14 residues.

The chain recombines TRBV11-2 with TRBJ1-1, with 9 bases lining up with TRBD1. With V trimmed by 8 bases and J by 2 bases, 9 bases remained unmatched. Per germline, CDR1 SGHAT and CDR2 FQNNGV. CDR3 length: 15 residues. Here the CDR3 reads CASLLGGQGNTEAFF. The CDR3 DNA reads TGTGCCAGCTTGCTGGGGGGACAGGGTAACACTGAAGCTTTCTTT.

The chain has TRBV6-4 and TRBJ2-7, with D unclear. The V and J ends lost 5 bases and 5 bases respectively, with 4 bases between them. Germline-derived CDR1 and CDR2 are MRHNA and SNTAGT. The length of the CDR3 is 10 residues. DNA for the CDR3: TGTGCCAGCAGTATCGACGAGCAGTACTTC. Protein: CASSIDEQYF.